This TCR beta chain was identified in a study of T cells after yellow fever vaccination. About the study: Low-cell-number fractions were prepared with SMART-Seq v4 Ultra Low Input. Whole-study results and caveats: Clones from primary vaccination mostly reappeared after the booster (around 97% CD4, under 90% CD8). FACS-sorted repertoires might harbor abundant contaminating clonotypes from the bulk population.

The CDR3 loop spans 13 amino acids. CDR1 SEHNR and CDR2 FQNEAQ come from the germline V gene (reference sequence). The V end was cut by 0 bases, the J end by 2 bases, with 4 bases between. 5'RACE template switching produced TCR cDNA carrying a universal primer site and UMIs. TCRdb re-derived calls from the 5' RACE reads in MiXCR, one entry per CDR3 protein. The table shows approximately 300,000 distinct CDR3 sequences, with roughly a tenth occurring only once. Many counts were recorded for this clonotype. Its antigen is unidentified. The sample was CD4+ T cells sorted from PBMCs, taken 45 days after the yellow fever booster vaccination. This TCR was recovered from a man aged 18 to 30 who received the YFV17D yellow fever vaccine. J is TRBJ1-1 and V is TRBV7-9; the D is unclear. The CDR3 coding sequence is TGTGCCAGCAGCTTAGCCGATAACACTGAAGCTTTCTTT. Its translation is CASSLADNTEAFF.